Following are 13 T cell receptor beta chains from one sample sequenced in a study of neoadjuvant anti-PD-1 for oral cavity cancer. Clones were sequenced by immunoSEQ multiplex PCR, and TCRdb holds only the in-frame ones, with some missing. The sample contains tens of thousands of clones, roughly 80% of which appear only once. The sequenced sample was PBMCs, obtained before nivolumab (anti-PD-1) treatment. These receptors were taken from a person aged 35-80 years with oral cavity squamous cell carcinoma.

The CDR3: CASSLSGTTKETQYF. CDR3 coding DNA: TGCGCCAGCAGCTTATCCGGGACTACGAAGGAGACCCAGTACTTC. The rearrangement links TRBV5-1 to TRBJ2-5; 7 positions agree with TRBD2. The J segment lost 5 bases and the V segment lost 2 bases, leaving 9 bases of the junction unmatched. Per germline, CDR1 SGHRS and CDR2 YFSETQ. CDR3 length: 15 residues.

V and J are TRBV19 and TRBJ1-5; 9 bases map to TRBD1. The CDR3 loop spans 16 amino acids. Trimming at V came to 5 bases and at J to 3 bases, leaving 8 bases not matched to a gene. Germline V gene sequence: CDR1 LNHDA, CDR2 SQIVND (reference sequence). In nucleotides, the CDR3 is TGTGCCAGTAGTGGGGGGACAGGGCGGTTCAATCAGCCCCAGCATTTT. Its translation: CASSGGTGRFNQPQHF.

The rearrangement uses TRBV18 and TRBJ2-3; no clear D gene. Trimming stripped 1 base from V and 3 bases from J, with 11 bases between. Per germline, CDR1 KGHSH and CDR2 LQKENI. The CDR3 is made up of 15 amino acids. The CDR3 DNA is TGTGCCAGCTCACCACTGCCCGAAGGGACAGATACGCAGTATTTT. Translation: CASSPLPEGTDTQYF. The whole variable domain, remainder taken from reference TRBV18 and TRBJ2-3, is NAGVMQNPRHLVRRRGQEARLRCSPMKGHSHVYWYRQLPEEGLKFMVYLQKENIIDESGMPKERFSAEFPKEGPSILRIQQVVRGDSAAYFCASSPLPEGTDTQYFGPGTRLTVL.

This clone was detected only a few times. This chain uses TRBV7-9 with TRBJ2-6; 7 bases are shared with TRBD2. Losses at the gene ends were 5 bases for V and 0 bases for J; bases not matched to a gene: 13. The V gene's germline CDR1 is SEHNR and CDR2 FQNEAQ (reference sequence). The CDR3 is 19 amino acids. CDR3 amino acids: CASSPRNAGVSSGANVLTF. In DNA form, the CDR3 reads TGTGCCAGCAGCCCCCGTAATGCGGGGGTTAGCTCTGGGGCCAACGTCCTGACTTTC.

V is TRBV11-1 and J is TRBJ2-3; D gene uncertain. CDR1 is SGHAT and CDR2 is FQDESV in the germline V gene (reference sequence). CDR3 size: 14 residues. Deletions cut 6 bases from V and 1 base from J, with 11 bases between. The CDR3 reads CASSPWQGTDTQYF. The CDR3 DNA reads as TGTGCCAGCAGTCCCTGGCAGGGCACAGATACGCAGTATTTT.

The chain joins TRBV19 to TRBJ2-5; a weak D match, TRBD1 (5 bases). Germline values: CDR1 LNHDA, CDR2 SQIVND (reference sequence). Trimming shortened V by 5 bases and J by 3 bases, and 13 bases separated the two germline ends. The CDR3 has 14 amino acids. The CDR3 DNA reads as TGTGCCAGTAGTCGCTTTTCGACAGAAGAGACCCAGTACTTC. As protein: CASSRFSTEETQYF.

CDR3 sequence reads: CASSSHPRDEQFF. The CDR3 DNA is TGTGCCAGCAGCTCACACCCCCGGGATGAGCAGTTCTTC. The V and J genes are TRBV7-3 and TRBJ2-1; the D is unclear. Per germline, CDR1 SGHTA and CDR2 FQGTGA. The CDR3 contains 13 residues. Trimming cost V 4 bases and J 8 bases, with 12 bases left between them.

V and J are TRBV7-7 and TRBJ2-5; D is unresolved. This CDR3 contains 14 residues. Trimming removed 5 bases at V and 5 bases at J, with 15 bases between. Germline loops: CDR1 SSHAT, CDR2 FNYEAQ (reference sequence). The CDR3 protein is CASSRWTASETQYF. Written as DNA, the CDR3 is TGTGCCAGCAGCCGTTGGACCGCGTCGGAGACCCAGTACTTC.

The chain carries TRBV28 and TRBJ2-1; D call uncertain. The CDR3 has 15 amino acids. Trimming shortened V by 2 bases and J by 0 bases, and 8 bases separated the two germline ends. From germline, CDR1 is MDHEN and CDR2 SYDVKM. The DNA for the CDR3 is TGTGCCAGCAGTTTAGACCTGGGCTCCTACAATGAGCAGTTCTTC. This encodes CASSLDLGSYNEQFF.

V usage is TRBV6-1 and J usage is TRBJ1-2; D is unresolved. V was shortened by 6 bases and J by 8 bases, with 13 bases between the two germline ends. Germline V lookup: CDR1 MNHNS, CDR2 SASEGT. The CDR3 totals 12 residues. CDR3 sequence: CASSSGQAGYTF. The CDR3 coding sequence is TGTGCCAGCAGCAGTGGGCAGGCGGGCTACACCTTC.

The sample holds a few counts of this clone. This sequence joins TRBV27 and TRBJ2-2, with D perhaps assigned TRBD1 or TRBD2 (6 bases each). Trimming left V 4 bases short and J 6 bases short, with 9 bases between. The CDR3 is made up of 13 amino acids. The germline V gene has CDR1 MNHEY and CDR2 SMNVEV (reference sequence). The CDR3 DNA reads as TGTGCCAGCAGTTCCCGGGGGCCCGGGGAGCTGTTTTTT. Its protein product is CASSSRGPGELFF.

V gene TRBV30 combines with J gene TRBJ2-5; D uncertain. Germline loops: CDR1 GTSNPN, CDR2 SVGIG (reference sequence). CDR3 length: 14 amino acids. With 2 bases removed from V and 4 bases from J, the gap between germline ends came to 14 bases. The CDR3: CAWSPGPNLETQYF. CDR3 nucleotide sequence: TGTGCCTGGAGTCCCGGCCCTAACCTAGAGACCCAGTACTTC.

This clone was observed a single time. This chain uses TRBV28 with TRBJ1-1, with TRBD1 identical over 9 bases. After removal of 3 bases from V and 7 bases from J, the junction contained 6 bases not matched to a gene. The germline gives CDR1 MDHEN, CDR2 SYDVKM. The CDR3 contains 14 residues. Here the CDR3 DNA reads TGTGCCAGCAGTTTCTTAACAGGGGGCCTTGAAGCTTTCTTT. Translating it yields CASSFLTGGLEAFF.